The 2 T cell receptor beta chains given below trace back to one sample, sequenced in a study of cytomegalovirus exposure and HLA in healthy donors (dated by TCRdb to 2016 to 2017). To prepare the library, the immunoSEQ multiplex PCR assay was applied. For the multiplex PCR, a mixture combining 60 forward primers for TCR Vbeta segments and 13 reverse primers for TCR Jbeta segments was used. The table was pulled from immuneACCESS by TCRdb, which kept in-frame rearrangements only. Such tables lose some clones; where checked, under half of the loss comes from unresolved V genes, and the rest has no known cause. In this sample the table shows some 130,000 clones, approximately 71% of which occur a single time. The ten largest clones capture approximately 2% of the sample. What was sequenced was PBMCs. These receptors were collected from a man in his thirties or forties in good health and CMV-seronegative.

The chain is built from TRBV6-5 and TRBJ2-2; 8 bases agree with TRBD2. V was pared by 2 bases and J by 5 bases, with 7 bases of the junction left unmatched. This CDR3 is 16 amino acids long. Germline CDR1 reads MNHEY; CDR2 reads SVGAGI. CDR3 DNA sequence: TGTGCCAGCAGTTACGTTCCGGGAGGGAGTACCGGGGAGCTGTTTTTT. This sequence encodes CASSYVPGGSTGELFF.

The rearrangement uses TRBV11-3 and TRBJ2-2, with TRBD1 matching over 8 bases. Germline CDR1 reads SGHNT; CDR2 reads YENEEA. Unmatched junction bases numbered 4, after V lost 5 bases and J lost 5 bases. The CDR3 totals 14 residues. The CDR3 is CASSVGQGTGELFF. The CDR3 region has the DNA TGTGCCAGCAGCGTAGGACAGGGAACCGGGGAGCTGTTTTTT.